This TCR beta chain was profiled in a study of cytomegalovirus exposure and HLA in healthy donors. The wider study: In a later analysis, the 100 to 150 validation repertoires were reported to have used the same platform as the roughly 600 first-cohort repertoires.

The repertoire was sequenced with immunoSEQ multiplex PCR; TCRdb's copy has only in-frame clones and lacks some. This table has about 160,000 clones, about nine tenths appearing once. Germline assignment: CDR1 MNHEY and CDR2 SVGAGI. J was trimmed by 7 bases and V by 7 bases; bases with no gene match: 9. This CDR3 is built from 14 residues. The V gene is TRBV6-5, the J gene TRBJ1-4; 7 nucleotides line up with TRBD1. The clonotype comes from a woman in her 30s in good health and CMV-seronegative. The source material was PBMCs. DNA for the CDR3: TGTGCCAGCACCTCGACAGGGAGTAGTGAAAAACTGTTTTTT. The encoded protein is CASTSTGSSEKLFF.